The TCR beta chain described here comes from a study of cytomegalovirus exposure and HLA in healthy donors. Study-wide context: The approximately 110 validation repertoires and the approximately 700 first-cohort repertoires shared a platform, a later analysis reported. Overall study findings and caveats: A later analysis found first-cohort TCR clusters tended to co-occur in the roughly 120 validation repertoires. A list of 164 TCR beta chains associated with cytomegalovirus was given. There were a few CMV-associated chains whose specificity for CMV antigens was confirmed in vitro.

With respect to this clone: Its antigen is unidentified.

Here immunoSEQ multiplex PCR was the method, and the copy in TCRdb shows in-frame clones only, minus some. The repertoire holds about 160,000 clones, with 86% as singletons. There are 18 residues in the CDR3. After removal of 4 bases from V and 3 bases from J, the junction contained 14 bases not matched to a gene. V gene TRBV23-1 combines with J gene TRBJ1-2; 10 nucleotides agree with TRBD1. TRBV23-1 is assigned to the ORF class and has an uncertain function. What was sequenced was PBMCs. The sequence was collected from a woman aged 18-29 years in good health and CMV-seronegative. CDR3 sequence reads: CASSRIRTGGVGDYGYTF. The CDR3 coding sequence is TGCGCCAGCAGTCGTATTAGGACAGGGGGAGTGGGAGACTATGGCTACACCTTC.